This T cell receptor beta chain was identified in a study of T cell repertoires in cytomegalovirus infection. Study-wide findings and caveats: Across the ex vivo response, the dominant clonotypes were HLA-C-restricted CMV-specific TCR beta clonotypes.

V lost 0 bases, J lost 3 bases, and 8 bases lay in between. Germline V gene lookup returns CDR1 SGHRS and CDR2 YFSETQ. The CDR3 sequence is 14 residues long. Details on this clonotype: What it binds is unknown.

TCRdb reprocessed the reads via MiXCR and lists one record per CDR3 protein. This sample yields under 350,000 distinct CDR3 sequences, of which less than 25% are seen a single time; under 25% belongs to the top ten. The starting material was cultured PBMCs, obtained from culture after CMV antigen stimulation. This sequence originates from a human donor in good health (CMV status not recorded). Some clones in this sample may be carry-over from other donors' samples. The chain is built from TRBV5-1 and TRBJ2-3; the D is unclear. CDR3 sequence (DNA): TGCGCCAGCAGCTTGGCGGAGAGAACAGATACGCAGTATTTT. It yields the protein CASSLAERTDTQYF.